The sequence of this T cell receptor beta chain was determined in a study of response to subunit inactivated influenza vaccine. Findings and caveats of the study: Authors suggested each seasonal influenza vaccination recruits few new T cells.

A note on this clonotype: Its antigen remains unknown.

This CDR3 comprises 13 residues. Trimming took 2 bases from V and 7 from J, leaving 12 bases between them. Germline-derived CDR1 and CDR2 are ENHRY and SYGVKD. MiXCR, run by TCRdb on the RT-PCR reads, gives a single entry per CDR3 protein. The data show hundreds of thousands of distinct CDR3 sequences, under 9% seen once. This rearrangement joins TRBV10-3 to TRBJ2-7; D perhaps matches TRBD2 (5 bases). This clonotype originated in a man in his fifties or sixties who received an inactivated influenza vaccine. The sequencing here drew on PBMCs from blood, taken around 25 months after vaccination. Written as DNA, the CDR3 is TGTGCCATCAGTGAGATCGGGGTAGGAGAGCAGTACTTC. Translation: CAISEIGVGEQYF.